One T cell receptor beta chain is described in this entry. Authors' analysis steps: Nucleated cell counts were estimated from reference gene primer amplification. This table comes from immunoSEQ multiplex PCR, and its TCRdb copy is limited to in-frame clones, with some not included. V and J calls and clone size follow that table, whereas D and trimming were derived from the DNA. The sample contains 45,000 or so clones, about 85% of which appear only once. The data derive from a study of blood T cell repertoires in COVID-19. Study context: From the United States, Italy and Spain came samples of acute and convalescent COVID-19. From T cells, B-cell-depleted T cells, or PBMCs came the material, which was cDNA or gDNA.

There are 15 residues in the CDR3. Unmatched junction bases numbered 4, after V lost 3 bases and J lost 5 bases. CDR1 and CDR2 (germline): SGHDN, FVKESK. The gene calls are TRBV14 and TRBJ2-5, with TRBD2 matching over 12 bases. Sequencing input: peripheral blood. The sequence was collected from a man aged 40-50 years with active COVID-19. The CDR3 protein is CASSQTSGSGETQYF. The CDR3 coding sequence is TGTGCCAGCAGCCAGACTAGCGGGAGCGGGGAGACCCAGTACTTC.